This T cell receptor beta chain was recovered during a study of blood T cell repertoires in COVID-19. Study background: COVID-19 samples from acute and convalescent phases originated in the United States, Italy and Spain. PBMCs, B-cell-depleted T cells, or T cells were the source of the cDNA or gDNA that made up the material.

This CDR3 is built from 12 residues. The germline V gene encodes CDR1 LGHDT and CDR2 YNNKEL (reference sequence). Trimming stripped 0 bases from V and 8 bases from J, with 4 bases between. Per the original data handling: Nucleated cell number was recorded as an estimate derived from reference gene primer amplification. Repertoires were generated with immunoSEQ multiplex PCR, while TCRdb's copy carries only in-frame clones and drops some. V and J calls plus clone size are reproduced from that table; the DNA served to infer D and trimming. This sample has some 250,000 clones; over 70% occur once, and the top ten carry more than 25%. This clone has a single count.

The TCR was taken from a man aged 40-55 years with acute or convalescent COVID-19. The V and J genes are TRBV3-1 (or the pseudogene TRBV3-2) and TRBJ1-4, with unresolved D. Input material: peripheral blood. Here the CDR3 reads CASSQEREKLFF. The CDR3 region has the DNA TGTGCCAGCAGCCAAGAGAGGGAAAAACTGTTTTTT.